This TCR beta chain was profiled in a study of TIL therapy for anti-PD-1-resistant metastatic lung cancer. The V gene lost 2 bases and the J gene lost 0 bases, with 9 bases spanning the gap. CDR1 is SGHDT and CDR2 is YYEEEE in the germline V gene. This CDR3 spans 15 amino acids. Judged by abundance, this clone is medium-sized. Time point described: pre-treatment sample, taken before nivolumab and TIL therapy. Most excised metastases sampled were pleural nodules or supraclavicular lymph nodes. Sequencing used immunoSEQ v3. The repertoire was sequenced with immunoSEQ multiplex PCR; TCRdb's copy has only in-frame clones and lacks some. In the table there are approximately 27,000 clones, 55% to 80% of which are singletons.

Sequences were derived from tumor tissue, sampled at baseline. The TCR sequence derives from a person aged 25 to 80 with non-small cell lung cancer. The rearrangement uses TRBV5-6 and TRBJ1-3; D ambiguous. The CDR3 nucleotides read TGTGCCAGCAGCTTAGTTGAGGACTCTGGAAACACCATATATTTT. It translates to CASSLVEDSGNTIYF.